The rows below give T cell receptor beta chains drawn from one sample of a study of siplizumab effects on memory and regulatory T cells. Assay: immunoSEQ multiplex PCR; the TCRdb copy retains only in-frame clones and omits some. The sample records fewer than 130,000 clones, around 90% being singletons. The sequenced sample was CD4+ T cells sorted from blood. The receptors were gathered from a human donor in good health. Both conserved end residues are part of each CDR3. Each record gives: J gene, CDR3 length, D gene, V gene, clone size, CDR3 DNA, CDR3 protein. D genes are given only for firm matches. Size values are once, few and many counts, or a class for expanded clones, and some rows have none.

>TRBJ1-1|13|-|TRBV29-1|-
TGCAGCGGGGGACAACCCGAAGGCACTGAAGCTTTCTTT
CSGGQPEGTEAFF
>TRBJ2-2|16|TRBD1|TRBV14|-
TGTGCCAGCAGTCGAGGACAGGGCGGCCGCACCGGGGAGCTGTTTTTT
CASSRGQGGRTGELFF
>TRBJ2-4|15|-|TRBV5-6|once
TGTGCCAGCAGCCTAGACGGGGGAGCCAAAAACATTCAGTACTTC
CASSLDGGAKNIQYF
>TRBJ2-7|17|-|TRBV7-2|-
TGTGCCAGCAGCTATCGTACAGGGTTCCTCGAAAGCTACGAGCAGTACTTC
CASSYRTGFLESYEQYF
>TRBJ2-6|14|-|TRBV29-1|-
TGCAGCGTAGCGACAGGCTTCGGGGCCAACGTCCTGACTTTC
CSVATGFGANVLTF
>TRBJ2-4|15|TRBD1|TRBV5-4|-
TGTGCCAGCAGCGGGACAGGGACCCAGGGAGACATTCAGTACTTC
CASSGTGTQGDIQYF
>TRBJ2-7|14|TRBD1|TRBV6-1|once
TGTGCCAGTTCCCCCGGGACAGGTACTGACGAGCAGTACTTC
CASSPGTGTDEQYF
>TRBJ1-1|13|-|TRBV7-6|once
TGTGCCAGCAGCCAAGCTCAGGGCACTGAAGCTTTCTTT
CASSQAQGTEAFF
>TRBJ2-5|16|-|TRBV13|-
TGTGCCAGCAGCTTAGGGCCCCGACAGATCCAAGAGACCCAGTACTTC
CASSLGPRQIQETQYF
>TRBJ1-3|15|-|TRBV19|-
TGTGCCAGTAGTACCCGGGACATCTCTGGAAACACCATATATTTT
CASSTRDISGNTIYF
>TRBJ2-1|11|-|TRBV10-2|-
TGCGCCAGCAGTAGGAGTGTAGGGCAGTTCTTC
CASSRSVGQFF
>TRBJ1-2|11|-|TRBV6-5|-
TGTGCGACGGGCAGGGAATATGGCTACACCTTC
CATGREYGYTF
>TRBJ1-6|16|TRBD1|TRBV5-1|-
TGCGCCAGCAAGCAGACAGGGGGCTCCTATAATTCACCCCTCCACTTT
CASKQTGGSYNSPLHF
>TRBJ1-5|15|-|TRBV18|-
TGTGCCAGCTCACCACGGCAGGACATGAATCAGCCCCAGCATTTT
CASSPRQDMNQPQHF
>TRBJ2-7|15|-|TRBV6-5|-
TGTGCCAGCAGTTACTCGACCCACGGCTCCTACGAGCAGTACTTC
CASSYSTHGSYEQYF
>TRBJ1-5|14|-|TRBV6-1|-
TGTGCCAGTCAAGACACCTCTAGCAATCAGCCCCAGCATTTT
CASQDTSSNQPQHF
>TRBJ2-3|17|TRBD2|TRBV11-2|-
TGTGCCAGCAGCTTAGATGGGAGCGGGAGTGTGACAGATACGCAGTATTTT
CASSLDGSGSVTDTQYF
>TRBJ2-2|15|-|TRBV9|-
TGTGCCAGCAGCGTAGGGCAAGTGATGGCCGGGGAGCTGTTTTTT
CASSVGQVMAGELFF
>TRBJ2-5|14|TRBD1|TRBV7-9|-
TGTGCCAGCAGTCTATTACAGGGGCAAGAGACCCAGTACTTC
CASSLLQGQETQYF
>TRBJ2-2|15|TRBD1|TRBV6-1|-
TGTGCCAGCACCGGAAGGGGGCAGGGTATCGGGGAGCTGTTTTTT
CASTGRGQGIGELFF
>TRBJ2-4|16|-|TRBV7-6|-
TGTGCCAGCAGCTTGGGTGAATTTGTTCGGGAAAACATTCAGTACTTC
CASSLGEFVRENIQYF
>TRBJ2-1|16|TRBD1|TRBV5-1|-
TGCGCCAGCAGCCGGAATCGCCGACAGGGGGCAAGCGGGCAGTTCTTC
CASSRNRRQGASGQFF
>TRBJ1-6|14|-|TRBV6-1|-
TGTGCCAGCAGTGAACGTACGGGGAATTCACCCCTCCACTTT
CASSERTGNSPLHF
>TRBJ2-3|14|TRBD1|TRBV14|-
TGTGCCAGCAGCCCGTGGACAGGGCTCGATACGCAGTATTTT
CASSPWTGLDTQYF
>TRBJ1-4|13|TRBD1|TRBV7-9|-
TGTGCCAGCAAACGGACAGGGGGAGAAAAACTGTTTTTT
CASKRTGGEKLFF
>TRBJ1-2|13|TRBD1|TRBV7-9|-
TGTGCCAGCAGCTTATTGACAGGGGTTGGCTACACCTTC
CASSLLTGVGYTF
>TRBJ1-1|14|-|TRBV5-1|-
TGCGCCAGCAGCCTGCTTGATCTGAACACTGAAGCTTTCTTT
CASSLLDLNTEAFF
>TRBJ1-4|16|TRBD1|TRBV19|-
TGTGCCAGTAGTCCCCGGGACAGGGAACCTAATGAAAAACTGTTTTTT
CASSPRDREPNEKLFF
>TRBJ1-1|15|-|TRBV19|-
TGTGCCAGTAGTATTAGTTTGTTAGGGTTCGCTGAAGCTTTCTTT
CASSISLLGFAEAFF
>TRBJ1-1|17|TRBD1|TRBV18|-
TGTGCCAGCTCACCAGATTCCTGGACAGGGGAGAACACTGAAGCTTTCTTT
CASSPDSWTGENTEAFF
>TRBJ1-6|15|-|TRBV2|-
TGTGCCAGCAGCCTAAAACAGGGAGATAATTCACCCCTCCACTTT
CASSLKQGDNSPLHF
>TRBJ2-1|13|-|TRBV18|once
TGTGCCAGCTCACCGAGAGGACAGACTGAGCAGTTCTTC
CASSPRGQTEQFF
>TRBJ1-6|16|-|TRBV10-3|-
TGTGCCATCAGTGAGCTACAGGGCAGACCTAATTCACCCCTCCACTTT
CAISELQGRPNSPLHF
>TRBJ2-3|15|-|TRBV11-3|-
TGTGCCAGCAGCAATAGCCCGGGATTCACAGATACGCAGTATTTT
CASSNSPGFTDTQYF
>TRBJ2-1|14|-|TRBV5-1|once
TGCGCCAGCAGCTCCACTATCTCCTACAATGAGCAGTTCTTC
CASSSTISYNEQFF
>TRBJ2-2|15|TRBD1|TRBV30|-
TGTGCCTGGAGTCGTAACAGGGGGGCGAACGGGGAGCTGTTTTTT
CAWSRNRGANGELFF
>TRBJ2-5|14|-|TRBV29-1|once
TGCAGCGTCGCCGGGACTGCCCGGCAAGAGACCCAGTACTTC
CSVAGTARQETQYF
>TRBJ2-7|13|-|TRBV6-6|-
TGTGCCAGCAGTTTCGGGCCAGTCTACGAGCAGTACTTC
CASSFGPVYEQYF
>TRBJ1-2|14|TRBD1|TRBV7-2|-
TGTGCCAGCAGCCCAGCTTGGAACAGGGGTGGCTACACCTTC
CASSPAWNRGGYTF
>TRBJ1-1|14|-|TRBV5-1|-
TGCGCCAGCAGCTTTGACGGATTGAACACTGAAGCTTTCTTT
CASSFDGLNTEAFF
>TRBJ2-6|16|-|TRBV2|-
TGTGCCAGCAGTCTCGGGACGGCTACCTTCGGCAACGTCCTGACTTTC
CASSLGTATFGNVLTF
>TRBJ1-2|15|-|TRBV10-3|once
TGTGCCATCAGTGAGTCGTGGGCGGCAGGCTATGGCTACACCTTC
CAISESWAAGYGYTF